This TCR beta chain was identified during a study of T cell repertoires in cytomegalovirus infection. About the research overall: Public TCR beta signatures provided an indication of both CMV infection and a matching HLA type.

One entry per CDR3 protein, called by TCRdb with MiXCR from the reads. This sample has about 740,000 distinct CDR3 sequences, with about 40% found just once. This CDR3 is built from 15 residues. Germline V gene lookup returns CDR1 SGHDT and CDR2 YYEEEE. The ends were cut back, 6 bases at V and 2 bases at J, with 15 bases in the middle. In regard to this clonotype: Its antigen is currently unknown.

General study results and limits: Clonotype analysis showed dominance of the ex vivo response by HLA-C-restricted CMV-specific TCR beta clonotypes. Pooled public TCR beta family frequency picked out CMV carriers with the relevant HLA.

The sequencing sample was made of PBMCs. This clonotype originated in a human donor in good health (CMV status not recorded). Some clones in this sample may be carry-over from other donors' samples. The chain recombines TRBV5-6 with TRBJ1-5; D is perhaps TRBD1 (6 bases). DNA for the CDR3: TGTGCCAGCACCCGCAGGGGCTGGGGCAATCAGCCCCAGCATTTT. Protein: CASTRRGWGNQPQHF.